Listed below are T cell receptor beta chains from one sample, sequenced in a study of OX40 agonist ivuxolimab in advanced cancers. The method was immunoSEQ multiplex PCR; TCRdb's version includes in-frame clones alone and lacks a portion of them. The table lists over 50,000 clones, 75% to 90% of them singletons. Sequencing was performed on CD4+ or CD8+ T cells sorted from blood, taken in a trial of the OX40 agonist ivuxolimab. The receptors originated from an adult with an advanced solid tumor such as melanoma, head and neck, liver or kidney cancer. Each CDR3 is given with its conserved first and last residue. A D gene is named only where the DNA matches it firmly. Clone size appears in some rows only: once, few, many, or a class for an expanded clone.

v_gene	j_gene	abundance	d_gene	CDR3aa	CDR3nt
TRBV9	TRBJ2-3	-	-	CASSVAGSEADTQYF	TGTGCCAGCAGCGTAGCGGGCAGTGAGGCAGATACGCAGTATTTT
TRBV7-8	TRBJ2-7	-	-	CASTSEGPSYEQYF	TGTGCCAGCACCTCTGAAGGGCCGTCCTACGAGCAGTACTTC
TRBV4-1	TRBJ1-5	-	-	CASSLLTGTHQPQHF	TGCGCCAGCAGCCTCCTTACCGGGACCCATCAGCCCCAGCATTTT
TRBV4-1	TRBJ2-7	-	-	CASSQDRGRRYEQYF	TGCGCCAGCAGCCAAGATAGAGGCAGGAGGTACGAGCAGTACTTC
TRBV7-9	TRBJ2-6	-	-	CASSLAGGPSGGANVLTF	TGTGCCAGCAGCTTAGCGGGGGGTCCATCGGGAGGGGCCAACGTCCTGACTTTC
TRBV5-6	TRBJ2-5	-	TRBD1	CASSLVGQGGETQYF	TGTGCCAGCAGCTTGGTGGGACAGGGGGGAGAGACCCAGTACTTC
TRBV7-9	TRBJ2-2	-	TRBD2	CASSRTSAGELFF	TGTGCCAGCAGCCGGACTAGCGCCGGGGAGCTGTTTTTT
TRBV6-5	TRBJ1-1	-	-	CASSYSAGNTEAFF	TGTGCCAGCAGTTACTCCGCGGGGAACACTGAAGCTTTCTTT
TRBV27	TRBJ2-7	-	-	CASSLSTSYEQYF	TGTGCCAGCAGTTTATCAACCTCCTACGAGCAGTACTTC
TRBV30	TRBJ2-1	-	-	CAWSPAGTIYNEQFF	TGTGCCTGGAGTCCGGCGGGGACCATTTACAATGAGCAGTTCTTC
TRBV20-1	TRBJ1-2	-	-	CSARVLEGYTF	TGCAGTGCTAGAGTTCTGGAAGGCTACACCTTC
TRBV30	TRBJ2-7	-	TRBD1	CAWNDRGDEQYF	TGTGCCTGGAACGACAGGGGGGACGAGCAGTACTTC
TRBV7-9	TRBJ2-1	-	-	CASSFPIRQLKVRNEQFF	TGTGCCAGCAGCTTCCCAATCCGACAGCTCAAAGTCAGGAATGAGCAGTTCTTC
TRBV4-1	TRBJ2-3	-	TRBD2	CASSQEHSGSLSDTQYF	TGCGCCAGCAGCCAAGAACATAGCGGGAGTCTCTCAGATACGCAGTATTTT
TRBV4-3	TRBJ2-1	-	-	CASSHIRSGTNEQFF	TGCGCCAGCAGCCACATTCGTTCCGGGACCAATGAGCAGTTCTTC
TRBV28	TRBJ2-2	-	-	CASSHLAEANTGELFF	TGTGCCAGCAGTCACCTAGCTGAGGCGAACACCGGGGAGCTGTTTTTT
TRBV10-2	TRBJ2-1	-	-	CASSDYNEQFF	TGCGCCAGCAGTGACTACAATGAGCAGTTCTTC
TRBV4-3	TRBJ2-7	-	TRBD2	CASSVTSVSYEQYF	TGCGCCAGCAGCGTGACTAGCGTCTCCTACGAGCAGTACTTC
TRBV9	TRBJ2-7	-	TRBD2	CASSAGTSGSQQYF	TGTGCCAGCAGCGCCGGGACTAGCGGGAGCCAGCAGTACTTC
TRBV29-1	TRBJ2-2	-	-	CSALSAGELFF	TGCAGCGCCCTCTCCGCCGGGGAGCTGTTTTTT
TRBV7-2	TRBJ2-7	-	-	CASSLTGANSYEQYF	TGTGCCAGCAGCTTAACGGGAGCGAACTCCTACGAGCAGTACTTC
TRBV2	TRBJ1-4	-	-	CASSGSRDGENEKLFF	TGTGCCAGCAGTGGGTCCCGGGACGGGGAAAATGAAAAACTGTTTTTT
TRBV19	TRBJ2-1	-	TRBD2	CASSMGGRASNEQFF	TGTGCCAGTAGTATGGGGGGGAGGGCCTCCAATGAGCAGTTCTTC
TRBV7-8	TRBJ2-1	-	TRBD2	CASSFSGRLYNEQFF	TGTGCCAGCAGCTTTAGCGGGAGGCTCTACAATGAGCAGTTCTTC
TRBV11-3	TRBJ2-2	-	-	CASSLGPNTGELFF	TGTGCCAGCAGCCTCGGACCGAACACCGGGGAGCTGTTTTTT
TRBV14	TRBJ2-7	-	TRBD1	CASSPPGTGNEQYF	TGTGCCAGCAGCCCCCCCGGGACAGGGAACGAGCAGTACTTC
TRBV5-4	TRBJ2-1	few	TRBD2	CASSLEAIAAGAYNEQFF	TGTGCCAGCAGCTTGGAGGCGATCGCAGCGGGAGCCTACAATGAGCAGTTCTTC
TRBV15	TRBJ2-7	few	TRBD1	CATSLGTGPYEQYF	TGTGCCACCAGCCTCGGGACAGGTCCCTACGAGCAGTACTTC
TRBV4-2	TRBJ1-1	-	-	CASSQPQSTNTEAFF	TGTGCCAGCAGCCAACCACAGTCAACGAACACTGAAGCTTTCTTT
TRBV6-5	TRBJ2-7	once	-	CASSQKGSPYEQYF	TGTGCCAGCAGTCAGAAGGGGTCCCCCTACGAGCAGTACTTC
TRBV28	TRBJ2-5	-	-	CASSPRGHQETQYF	TGTGCCAGCAGTCCCCGGGGACACCAAGAGACCCAGTACTTC
TRBV25-1	TRBJ1-2	-	TRBD1	CASRMDRDDGYTF	TGTGCCAGCAGGATGGACAGGGACGATGGCTACACCTTC
TRBV10-2	TRBJ2-1	-	TRBD1	CASSDSGTEYNEQFF	TGCGCCAGCAGTGACTCCGGGACAGAGTACAATGAGCAGTTCTTC
TRBV27	TRBJ1-4	-	-	CASSLNPTNEKLFF	TGTGCCAGCAGTCTGAACCCAACTAATGAAAAACTGTTTTTT
TRBV27	TRBJ1-2	-	-	CASSTRYELSFNYGYTF	TGTGCCAGCAGTACCCGATATGAGTTAAGCTTTAACTATGGCTACACCTTC
TRBV10-3	TRBJ2-7	-	-	CAIMDTFGEQYF	TGTGCCATCATGGACACGTTTGGCGAGCAGTACTTC
TRBV6-1	TRBJ2-5	-	-	CASSEATSPQETQYF	TGTGCCAGCAGTGAAGCGACGAGCCCACAAGAGACCCAGTACTTC
TRBV11-2	TRBJ2-1	-	TRBD2	CASSGLVLNEQFF	TGTGCCAGCAGCGGACTAGTCCTCAATGAGCAGTTCTTC
TRBV6-5	TRBJ2-1	-	TRBD2	CASSYLAGMGEQFF	TGTGCCAGCAGTTATCTAGCGGGAATGGGTGAGCAGTTCTTC
TRBV6-1	TRBJ2-7	-	TRBD1	CASRDRGRYEQYF	TGTGCCAGCAGGGACAGGGGTAGGTACGAGCAGTACTTC